The entry below gives a single T cell receptor beta chain sequence along with its context. Antigen: not known. By 5'RACE template switching, TCR cDNA was produced, with a universal primer site and UMIs added in the process. Using its own MiXCR run on the 5' RACE reads, TCRdb lists one record per CDR3 protein. The data hold about 400,000 distinct CDR3 sequences, with about 6% observed a single time. The data were obtained in a study of T cells after yellow fever vaccination. Germline V gives CDR1 SGHTA, CDR2 FQGNSA. After removal of 4 bases from V and 4 bases from J, the junction contained 9 bases not matched to a gene. The CDR3 is made up of 15 amino acids. Broader study findings: Abundant bulk-population clonotypes could contaminate the FACS-sorted repertoires. Most primary-vaccination clones recurred post-booster (approximately 96% CD4, more than 85% CD8).

This specimen was PBMCs, taken 5 days after the yellow fever booster vaccination. The V and J genes are TRBV7-2 and TRBJ2-5; 7 nucleotides align to TRBD2. The sequence was collected from a man between 25 and 39 years old who received the YFV17D yellow fever vaccine. The CDR3 coding sequence is TGTGCCAGCAGCTCCCTCGGACTAGTCGGAGAGACCCAGTACTTC. Translating gives CASSSLGLVGETQYF.